The 32 T cell receptor beta chains below all came from one sample that was sequenced in a study of shared clonotypes between healthy human individuals (dated by TCRdb to the early 2020s). Libraries were prepared through the immunoSEQ multiplex PCR assay. The table comes from immuneACCESS by way of TCRdb, which keeps in-frame sequences with V and J called. Part of the clones is missing from these tables; in studies checked, under half for an unresolved V gene and the rest for unknown reasons. Recorded for this sample are about 2 million clones; 85% to 95% of them occurred a single time. The ten top clones hold around 0.13% of the sample. Sequencing was carried out using naive CD4+ T cells sorted from blood. Explained via the paper, the cell subset or site label denotes: CD45RA+ positively selected. Every receptor here comes from a man younger than 30 in good health.

Regarding this clone: The same CDR3 is also encoded by other DNA sequences in this sample. J is TRBJ1-1 and V is TRBV5-1, with D unclear. CDR1 and CDR2 from the germline V gene are SGHRS and YFSETQ. V lost 4 bases and J 0 bases, leaving 7 bases between the germline ends. CDR3 length: 13 amino acids. The CDR3 loop reads CASSPGLNTEAFF. In DNA, the CDR3 is TGCGCCAGCAGCCCTGGCTTGAACACTGAAGCTTTCTTT.

V gene TRBV18 combines with J gene TRBJ2-1; D may be TRBD2 (6 bases). The CDR3 spans 14 residues. Germline V lookup: CDR1 KGHSH, CDR2 LQKENI. V shed 2 bases and J shed 5 bases, with 10 bases lying between them. This CDR3 reads CASSPTGLNNEQFF. CDR3 in DNA: TGTGCCAGCTCACCAACCGGACTAAACAATGAGCAGTTCTTC.

The rearrangement joins TRBV27 to TRBJ1-6, with 7 bases fitting TRBD1. The CDR3 runs to 16 residues. Germline assignment: CDR1 MNHEY and CDR2 SMNVEV (reference sequence). J was trimmed by 7 bases and V by 6 bases; bases with no gene match: 12. CDR3 sequence: CASRPSYDRVNSPLHF. In DNA form, the CDR3 reads TGTGCCAGCAGACCATCCTACGACAGGGTGAATTCACCCCTCCACTTT.

The chain combines TRBV13 with TRBJ1-3; D is uncertain. The V end was cut by 1 base, the J end by 2 bases, with 6 bases between. The CDR3 spans 14 residues. Germline CDR1 is PRHDT and CDR2 is FYEKMQ (reference sequence). The CDR3, as DNA: TGTGCCAGCAGCTTAGCAGCTGCTGGAAACACCATATATTTT. Translating gives CASSLAAAGNTIYF. Filled out from reference TRBV13 and TRBJ1-3, the complete variable domain reads AAGVIQSPRHLIKEKRETATLKCYPIPRHDTVYWYQQGPGQDPQFLISFYEKMQSDKGSIPDRFSAQQFSDYHSELNMSSLELGDSALYFCASSLAAAGNTIYFGEGSWLTVV.

The chain joins TRBV6-5 to TRBJ2-5; no clear D. The CDR3 contains 14 residues. V lost 0 bases, J lost 3 bases, and 8 bases lay in between. Germline lookup yields CDR1 MNHEY and CDR2 SVGAGI. CDR3 residues: CASSYSRQEETQYF. The CDR3 region has the DNA TGTGCCAGCAGTTACTCGAGGCAGGAAGAGACCCAGTACTTC.

This clone showed up many times. The rearrangement links TRBV13 to TRBJ2-7; 10 bases align to TRBD1. The CDR3 has 14 residues. Germline CDR1 PRHDT, CDR2 FYEKMQ (reference sequence). Trimming took 5 bases from V and 5 from J; bases not matched to a gene: 6. CDR3 in amino acids: CASSIRQGAHEQYF. CDR3 bases: TGTGCCAGCAGCATACGACAGGGGGCTCACGAGCAGTACTTC.

The V and J genes are TRBV7-2 and TRBJ1-1; weak D call: TRBD1 (6 bases). Trimming removed 3 bases at V and 5 bases at J, with 10 bases between. The CDR3 sequence is 13 residues long. Germline CDR1 and CDR2: SGHTA and FQGNSA. CDR3 sequence: CASSFTQGTEAFF. The CDR3 DNA reads TGTGCCAGCAGCTTCACCCAGGGGACTGAAGCTTTCTTT.

This rearrangement joins TRBV30 to TRBJ2-6; a weak D match, TRBD1 (6 bases). The germline V and J ends were trimmed by 7 bases and 3 bases, with 19 bases remaining between them. The CDR3 has 16 residues. The germline gives CDR1 GTSNPN, CDR2 SVGIG (reference sequence). The CDR3 sequence: CALSQGKGSGANVLTF. The CDR3 DNA is TGTGCCTTGTCCCAGGGGAAAGGTAGTGGGGCCAACGTCCTGACTTTC.

The chain combines TRBV30 with TRBJ2-5; 11 bases agree with TRBD2. There are 14 residues in the CDR3. Germline trimming cut 2 bases from V and 9 bases from J; bases unmatched to any gene: 8. Germline CDR1 is GTSNPN and CDR2 is SVGIG (reference sequence). The CDR3 bases are TGTGCCTGGAGTTTCACTAGCGGGAGCGGCGCCCAGTACTTC. Translating gives CAWSFTSGSGAQYF.

About this clone: The same CDR3 is also encoded by other DNA sequences in this sample. This chain uses TRBV5-1 with TRBJ2-7, with 7 bases matching TRBD2. Germline V gives CDR1 SGHRS, CDR2 YFSETQ. This CDR3 is 15 amino acids long. The V segment lost 2 bases and the J segment 0 bases; nucleotides outside the gene matches: 5. The CDR3 spells CASSLSGGSSYEQYF. CDR3 in DNA: TGCGCCAGCAGCTTATCGGGAGGAAGCTCCTACGAGCAGTACTTC.

The chain has TRBV9 and TRBJ2-6; D unclear. Germline CDR1 and CDR2: SGDLS and YYNGEE. The V end lost 3 bases, the J end lost 0 bases, and 4 bases lay between the germline ends. The CDR3 runs 14 residues. DNA for the CDR3: TGTGCCAGCAGCGACGGCTCTGGGGCCAACGTCCTGACTTTC. Encoded protein: CASSDGSGANVLTF. The full variable domain, with the rest looked up from reference TRBV9 and TRBJ2-6, is DSGVTQTPKHLITATGQRVTLRCSPRSGDLSVYWYQQSLDQGLQFLIQYYNGEERAKGNILERFSAQQFPDLHSELNLSSLELGDSALYFCASSDGSGANVLTFGAGSRLTVL.

In DNA, the CDR3 is TGTGCCACCAGCGGACAAGTTAATGAAAAACTGTTTTTT. Its protein product is CATSGQVNEKLFF. The chain employs TRBV15 and TRBJ1-4; TRBD1 is a possible D gene (5 bases). CDR3 length: 13 amino acids. Trimming took off 5 bases at V and 4 bases at J, with 8 bases between the two ends. CDR1 and CDR2 (germline): LNHNV, YYDKDF (reference sequence).

This clone was observed once. The chain has TRBV30 and TRBJ2-7; TRBD1 aligns across 7 bases. The ends lost 3 bases at V and 3 bases at J; junction bases unmatched: 8. Looked up from germline, CDR1 is GTSNPN and CDR2 is SVGIG (reference sequence). This CDR3 is 14 amino acids long. The CDR3 DNA reads as TGTGCCTGGAGAATGACAGGGAATCACTACGAGCAGTACTTC. Its protein is CAWRMTGNHYEQYF. Filled out from reference TRBV30 and TRBJ2-7, the complete variable domain reads SQTIHQWPATLVQPVGSPLSLECTVEGTSNPNLYWYRQAAGRGLQLLFYSVGIGQISSEVPQNLSASRPQDRQFILSSKKLLLSDSGFYLCAWRMTGNHYEQYFGPGTRLTVT.

The genes are TRBV19 and TRBJ1-1; possibly TRBD1 for D (5 bases). This CDR3 has 15 amino acids. Germline-derived CDR1 and CDR2 are LNHDA and SQIVND (reference sequence). The V end lost 1 base, the J end lost 5 bases, and 14 bases lay between the germline ends. This CDR3 is CASSIVGGKGTEAFF. The CDR3 DNA sequence: TGTGCCAGTAGTATAGTCGGAGGTAAGGGGACTGAAGCTTTCTTT.

The chain recombines TRBV28 with TRBJ1-1; D gene ambiguous. Trimming removed 7 bases at V and 4 bases at J, with 13 bases between. Germline V lookup: CDR1 MDHEN, CDR2 SYDVKM. The CDR3 spans 13 residues. CDR3 sequence reads: CASTLIGVTEAFF. The DNA of the CDR3 is TGTGCCAGCACTCTAATCGGGGTCACTGAAGCTTTCTTT. Together with reference TRBV28 and TRBJ1-1, the CDR3 gives the full variable domain: DVKVTQSSRYLVKRTGEKVFLECVQDMDHENMFWYRQDPGLGLRLIYFSYDVKMKEKGDIPEGYSVSREKKERFSLILESASTNQTSMYLCASTLIGVTEAFFGQGTRLTVV.

The V and J genes are TRBV5-6 and TRBJ1-2; D is possibly TRBD1 (5 bases). V dropped 7 bases and J dropped 4 bases, with 20 bases sitting between them. The germline V gene has CDR1 SGHDT and CDR2 YYEEEE. The CDR3 has 15 residues. The CDR3 reads CASRRGGALGYGYTF. The CDR3 region has the DNA TGTGCCAGCCGGCGTGGCGGGGCGCTGGGCTATGGCTACACCTTC.

This chain uses TRBV7-9 with TRBJ1-4; D gene uncertain. The germline gives CDR1 SEHNR, CDR2 FQNEAQ (reference sequence). The ends were cut back, 1 base at V and 0 bases at J, with 9 bases in the middle. This CDR3 contains 16 residues. CDR3 DNA: TGTGCCAGCAGCTTAGGTGTGGGTTCAACTAATGAAAAACTGTTTTTT. Translating it yields CASSLGVGSTNEKLFF.

V is TRBV4-3 and J is TRBJ2-7; 9 positions agree with TRBD1. Unmatched junction bases numbered 11, after V lost 1 base and J lost 7 bases. The germline V gene encodes CDR1 LGHNA and CDR2 YSLEER. The CDR3 covers 16 residues. This CDR3 reads CASSQVLQDRGGEQYF. CDR3 DNA: TGCGCCAGCAGCCAAGTCCTTCAGGACAGGGGTGGTGAGCAGTACTTC.

The J gene is TRBJ1-3, the V gene TRBV6-5; D unresolved. The V and J ends lost 7 bases and 0 bases respectively, with 10 bases between them. CDR3 length equals 14 residues. Per the germline V gene, CDR1 is MNHEY and CDR2 is SVGAGI. The CDR3 bases are TGTGCCAGCAACACAGTCCCCTCTGGAAACACCATATATTTT. Its protein is CASNTVPSGNTIYF.

V and J are TRBV30 and TRBJ2-1, with D perhaps TRBD1 (6 bases). V was pared by 0 bases and J by 8 bases, with 8 bases between. Germline CDR1 and CDR2: GTSNPN and SVGIG (reference sequence). The CDR3 extends over 12 amino acids. As DNA, the CDR3 is TGTGCCTGGAGTGTAGGGGGTGATGAGCAGTTCTTC. Protein sequence: CAWSVGGDEQFF.

This chain links TRBV6-5 with TRBJ2-7; the match to TRBD1 covers 11 bases. The CDR3 consists of 14 residues. With V trimmed by 5 bases and J by 6 bases, 6 bases remained unmatched. Germline V gene data show CDR1 as MNHEY and CDR2 as SVGAGI. CDR3 loop: CASSPGQGVGEQYF. In DNA form, the CDR3 reads TGTGCCAGCAGTCCGGGACAGGGGGTAGGCGAGCAGTACTTC.

This sequence joins TRBV9 and TRBJ2-3; D is perhaps TRBD1 (6 bases). V was pared by 0 bases and J by 0 bases, with 14 bases between. CDR3 length equals 17 residues. The V gene's germline CDR1 is SGDLS and CDR2 YYNGEE. The CDR3 loop is CASSVETGISSTDTQYF. The CDR3 DNA reads as TGTGCCAGCAGCGTAGAAACAGGGATTTCTAGCACAGATACGCAGTATTTT.

This clone has only a few counts. The chain links TRBV11-3 to TRBJ2-7; tentative D call: TRBD1 (6 bases). CDR1 is SGHNT and CDR2 is YENEEA in the germline V gene. The CDR3 is 16 amino acids. Trimming cost V 4 bases and J 2 bases, with 18 bases left between them. CDR3 sequence: CASSSVGGGGTYEQYF. The CDR3 DNA follows: TGTGCCAGCAGCTCTGTTGGGGGCGGCGGTACCTACGAGCAGTACTTC.

The chain has TRBV10-2 and TRBJ2-1, with 11 bases aligning to TRBD2. The CDR3 has 17 amino acids. The V segment lost 4 bases and the J segment 5 bases; nucleotides outside the gene matches: 10. Germline values: CDR1 WSHSY, CDR2 SAAADI. The DNA for the CDR3 is TGCGCCAGCAGTGCCCAGTGGCTAGCGGGGGGCAACAATGAGCAGTTCTTC. Its protein product is CASSAQWLAGGNNEQFF.

The V and J genes are TRBV29-1 and TRBJ2-2; D unresolved. Germline V gene sequence: CDR1 SQVTM, CDR2 ANQGSEA. V was trimmed by 4 bases and J by 7 bases, leaving 13 bases between them. The CDR3 has 13 residues. CDR3 residues: CSVATSSIGELFF. The CDR3 DNA reads TGCAGCGTTGCAACTTCCTCCATCGGGGAGCTGTTTTTT.

As regards this clone: A read error is possible here, since a much larger clone lies one base away. The same CDR3 arises from other DNA sequences in this sample as well. This rearrangement joins TRBV6-6 to TRBJ2-3; D unclear. The CDR3 consists of 11 residues. CDR1 is MNHNY and CDR2 is SVGAGI in the germline V gene (reference sequence). Trimming removed 6 bases from V and 2 bases from J, with 3 bases in between. For the CDR3, the DNA is TGTGCCAGCAGCCACACAGATACGCAGTATTTT. The encoded protein is CASSHTDTQYF.

This chain uses TRBV4-1 with TRBJ2-2, with 8 bases matching TRBD1. Germline V gene data show CDR1 as MGHRA and CDR2 as YSYEKL. The CDR3 totals 16 residues. With V trimmed by 5 bases and J by 4 bases, 9 bases remained unmatched. The CDR3 DNA reads as TGCGCCAGCAGCTTTAAGGGACAGGCAGGCACCGGGGAGCTGTTTTTT. Protein: CASSFKGQAGTGELFF.

V is TRBV19 and J is TRBJ2-3; 14 bases match TRBD2. Germline assignment: CDR1 LNHDA and CDR2 SQIVND (reference sequence). The CDR3 runs to 16 residues. The J segment lost 6 bases and the V segment lost 3 bases, leaving 5 bases of the junction unmatched. The CDR3 is CASSIRLAGGQDTQYF. The DNA of the CDR3 is TGTGCCAGTAGTATTCGACTAGCGGGAGGGCAGGATACGCAGTATTTT.

The V and J genes are TRBV5-1 and TRBJ2-5, with D maybe TRBD1 (8 bases). Per germline, CDR1 SGHRS and CDR2 YFSETQ. This CDR3 spans 15 amino acids. The germline V and J ends were trimmed by 4 bases and 4 bases, with 17 bases remaining between them. The CDR3 spells CASSGGQGGGETQYF. CDR3 nucleotides: TGCGCCAGCAGCGGAGGACAGGGAGGGGGAGAGACCCAGTACTTC.

The chain uses TRBV6-5 and TRBJ2-5, with TRBD2 identical over 10 bases. The CDR3 totals 16 residues. V shed 2 bases, J shed 4 bases, and the junction held 7 bases outside the gene matches. The V gene's germline CDR1 is MNHEY and CDR2 SVGAGI. The CDR3 is CASSYGLTSGPETQYF. CDR3 in DNA: TGTGCCAGCAGTTACGGGCTGACTAGCGGGCCAGAGACCCAGTACTTC.

This clone was seen only once. The chain recombines TRBV28 with TRBJ1-1, with TRBD1 as a possible D gene (5 bases). The CDR3 is 14 amino acids. Germline V gene sequence: CDR1 MDHEN, CDR2 SYDVKM. Trimming took 4 bases from V and 8 from J, leaving 17 bases between them. The CDR3 coding sequence is TGTGCCAGCAGTTCCCCGGCGGGGGGACGCGAAGCTTTCTTT. As protein: CASSSPAGGREAFF.

This rearrangement joins TRBV28 to TRBJ1-2; D is perhaps TRBD1 (5 bases). This CDR3 spans 15 amino acids. Germline-derived CDR1 and CDR2 are MDHEN and SYDVKM. The V and J ends lost 8 bases and 3 bases respectively, with 19 bases between them. For the CDR3, the DNA is TGTGCCAGCGACCGCCCTGGGGCAGGGTACTATGGCTACACCTTC. It yields the protein CASDRPGAGYYGYTF.